This T cell receptor (beta chain) appears in the sequencing data of a study of T cell repertoires in ileal Crohn's disease. Study as a whole: Biopsies of inflamed ileum from the surgical specimen form M0 samples. Around 500 nanograms of biopsy DNA per sample underwent TCRB immunosequencing. Study conclusions and caveats: Compared with CD4 T cells, sorted CD8 cells carried more expanded clones. Every patient over 26.8% clonality showed endoscopic recurrence.

Profiled with immunoSEQ multiplex PCR; TCRdb holds only in-frame clones, not every one. Of a few thousand clones in the sample, about 80% are singletons; the top ten hold around 6.5%. Time point of the sample: inflamed ileum from the surgical specimen. Trimming took 2 bases from V and 3 from J, leaving 8 bases between them. Germline CDR1 reads LNHDA; CDR2 reads SQIVND (reference sequence). The CDR3 runs to 13 residues. This clone has a handful of counts. What it recognizes is unknown. The material sequenced was ileal tissue. The clonotype comes from an adult with Crohn's disease. The chain recombines TRBV19 with TRBJ2-7; D is uncertain. CDR3 loop: CASSIIPGYEQYF. CDR3 DNA sequence: TGTGCCAGTAGTATAATCCCAGGCTACGAGCAGTACTTC.